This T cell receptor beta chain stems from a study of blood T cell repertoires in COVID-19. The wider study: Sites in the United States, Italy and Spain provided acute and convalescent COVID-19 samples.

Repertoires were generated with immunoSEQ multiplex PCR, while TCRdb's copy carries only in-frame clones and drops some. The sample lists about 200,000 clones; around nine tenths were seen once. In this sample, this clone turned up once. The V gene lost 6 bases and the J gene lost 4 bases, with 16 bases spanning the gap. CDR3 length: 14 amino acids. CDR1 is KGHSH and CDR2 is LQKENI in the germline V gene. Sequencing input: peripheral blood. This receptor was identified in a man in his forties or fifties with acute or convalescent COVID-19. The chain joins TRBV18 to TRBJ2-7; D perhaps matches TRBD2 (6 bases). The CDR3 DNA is TGTGCCAGCTCCCAGGCCGCGGGGTTTTACGAGCAGTACTTC. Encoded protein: CASSQAAGFYEQYF.